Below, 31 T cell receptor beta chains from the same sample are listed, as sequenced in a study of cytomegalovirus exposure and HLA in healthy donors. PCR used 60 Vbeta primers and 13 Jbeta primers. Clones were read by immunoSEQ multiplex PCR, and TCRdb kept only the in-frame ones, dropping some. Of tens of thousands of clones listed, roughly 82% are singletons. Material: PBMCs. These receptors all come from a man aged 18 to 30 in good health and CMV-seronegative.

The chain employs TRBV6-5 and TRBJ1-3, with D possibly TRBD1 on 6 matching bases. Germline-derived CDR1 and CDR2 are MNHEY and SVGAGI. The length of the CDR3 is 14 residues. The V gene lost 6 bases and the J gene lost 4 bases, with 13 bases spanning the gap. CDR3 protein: CASRAQGQGNTIYF. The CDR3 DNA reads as TGTGCCAGCAGAGCTCAGGGGCAGGGAAACACCATATATTTT.

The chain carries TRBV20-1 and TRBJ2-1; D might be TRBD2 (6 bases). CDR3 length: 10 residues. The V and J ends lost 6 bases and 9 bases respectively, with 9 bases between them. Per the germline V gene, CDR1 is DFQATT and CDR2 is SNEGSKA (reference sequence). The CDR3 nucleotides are TGCAGTGCCCAGCGGGTTGAGCAGTTCTTC. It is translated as CSAQRVEQFF.

The CDR3: CASRGGRVNTEAFF. The CDR3 DNA follows: TGTGCCAGCAGGGGGGGTAGGGTGAACACTGAAGCTTTCTTT. The rearrangement links TRBV7-9 to TRBJ1-1; TRBD1 is a possible D gene (5 bases). This CDR3 has 14 residues. V was clipped by 6 bases and J by 0 bases, with 11 bases between them. Germline CDR1 is SEHNR and CDR2 is FQNEAQ (reference sequence).

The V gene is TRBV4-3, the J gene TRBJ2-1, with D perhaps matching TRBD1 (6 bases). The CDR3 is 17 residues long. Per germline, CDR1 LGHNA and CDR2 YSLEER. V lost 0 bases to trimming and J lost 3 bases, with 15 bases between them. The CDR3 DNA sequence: TGCGCCAGCAGCCAAGAGTTATTTGGGGGCAACTACAATGAGCAGTTCTTC. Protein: CASSQELFGGNYNEQFF.

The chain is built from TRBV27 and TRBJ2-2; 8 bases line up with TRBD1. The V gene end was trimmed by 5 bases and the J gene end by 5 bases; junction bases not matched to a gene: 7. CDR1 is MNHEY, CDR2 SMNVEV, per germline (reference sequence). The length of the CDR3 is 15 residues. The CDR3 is CASSPGQGETGELFF. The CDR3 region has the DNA TGTGCCAGCAGTCCCGGACAGGGAGAGACCGGGGAGCTGTTTTTT.

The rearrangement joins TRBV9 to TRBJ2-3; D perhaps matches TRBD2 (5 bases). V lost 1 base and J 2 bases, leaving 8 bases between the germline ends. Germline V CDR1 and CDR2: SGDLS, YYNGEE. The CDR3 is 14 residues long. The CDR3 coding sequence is TGTGCCAGCAGCGTATCGGACTTCACAGATACGCAGTATTTT. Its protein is CASSVSDFTDTQYF. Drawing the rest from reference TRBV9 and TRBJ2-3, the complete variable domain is DSGVTQTPKHLITATGQRVTLRCSPRSGDLSVYWYQQSLDQGLQFLIQYYNGEERAKGNILERFSAQQFPDLHSELNLSSLELGDSALYFCASSVSDFTDTQYFGPGTRLTVL.

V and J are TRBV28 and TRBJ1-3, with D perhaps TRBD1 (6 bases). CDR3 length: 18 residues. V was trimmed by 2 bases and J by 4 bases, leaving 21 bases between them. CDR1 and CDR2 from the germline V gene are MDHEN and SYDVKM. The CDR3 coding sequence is TGTGCCAGCAGTTTAGGGTCTCGGGCAGGGGTATCCGGAAACACCATATATTTT. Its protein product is CASSLGSRAGVSGNTIYF.

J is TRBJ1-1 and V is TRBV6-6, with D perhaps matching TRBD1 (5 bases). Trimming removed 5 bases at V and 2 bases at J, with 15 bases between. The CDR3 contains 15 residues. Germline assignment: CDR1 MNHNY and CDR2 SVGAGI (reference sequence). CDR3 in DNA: TGTGCCAGCAGTAGTTGGTCGCGGGGCAACACTGAAGCTTTCTTT. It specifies CASSSWSRGNTEAFF.

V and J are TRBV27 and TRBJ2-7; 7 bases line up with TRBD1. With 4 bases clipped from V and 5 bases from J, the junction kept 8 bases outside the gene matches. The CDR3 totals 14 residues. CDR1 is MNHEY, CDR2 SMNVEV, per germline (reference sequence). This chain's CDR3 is CASSSGDRVHEQYF. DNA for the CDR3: TGTGCCAGCAGTTCCGGTGACAGGGTCCACGAGCAGTACTTC.

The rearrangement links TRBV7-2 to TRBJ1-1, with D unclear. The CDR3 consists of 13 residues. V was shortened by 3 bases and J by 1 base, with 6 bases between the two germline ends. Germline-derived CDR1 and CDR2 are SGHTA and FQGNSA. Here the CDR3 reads CASSFSPNTEAFF. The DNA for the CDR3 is TGTGCCAGCAGCTTCTCCCCGAACACTGAAGCTTTCTTT. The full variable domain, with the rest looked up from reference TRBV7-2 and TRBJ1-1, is GAGVSQSPSNKVTEKGKDVELRCDPISGHTALYWYRQSLGQGLEFLIYFQGNSAPDKSGLPSDRFSAERTGGSVSTLTIQRTQQEDSAVYLCASSFSPNTEAFFGQGTRLTVV.

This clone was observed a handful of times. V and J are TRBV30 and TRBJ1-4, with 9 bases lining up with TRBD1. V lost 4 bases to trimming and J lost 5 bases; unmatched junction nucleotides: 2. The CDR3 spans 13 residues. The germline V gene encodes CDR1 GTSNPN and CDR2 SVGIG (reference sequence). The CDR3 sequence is CAWTGTGNEKLFF. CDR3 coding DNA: TGTGCCTGGACCGGGACAGGGAATGAAAAACTGTTTTTT.

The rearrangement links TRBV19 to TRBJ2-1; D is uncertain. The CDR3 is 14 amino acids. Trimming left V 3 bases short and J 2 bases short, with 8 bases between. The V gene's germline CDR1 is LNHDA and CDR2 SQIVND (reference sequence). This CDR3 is CASSIPGTYNEQFF. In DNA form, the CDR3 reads TGTGCCAGTAGTATTCCAGGAACCTACAATGAGCAGTTCTTC.

CDR3 in amino acids: CASSIVAGLGNQPQHF. Written as DNA, the CDR3 is TGTGCCAGTAGTATAGTGGCGGGACTGGGCAATCAGCCCCAGCATTTT. J is TRBJ1-5 and V is TRBV19; D perhaps matches TRBD1 (5 bases). This CDR3 is built from 16 residues. Per the germline V gene, CDR1 is LNHDA and CDR2 is SQIVND (reference sequence). The V end was cut by 1 base, the J end by 2 bases, with 12 bases between.

The CDR3 region has the DNA TGTGCCAGCAGTACTACTTACGGAGCGGCGGATGGCTACACCTTC. Amino acids: CASSTTYGAADGYTF. The rearrangement joins TRBV28 to TRBJ1-2; D is uncertain. The germline V and J ends were trimmed by 5 bases and 6 bases, with 19 bases remaining between them. There are 15 residues in the CDR3. Per germline, CDR1 MDHEN and CDR2 SYDVKM.

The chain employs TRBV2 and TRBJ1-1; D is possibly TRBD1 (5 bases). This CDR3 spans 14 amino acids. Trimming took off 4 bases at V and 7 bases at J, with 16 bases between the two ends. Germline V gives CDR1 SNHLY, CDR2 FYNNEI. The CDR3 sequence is CASSVGQGGGEAFF. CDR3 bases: TGTGCCAGCAGTGTAGGCCAGGGAGGTGGTGAAGCTTTCTTT.

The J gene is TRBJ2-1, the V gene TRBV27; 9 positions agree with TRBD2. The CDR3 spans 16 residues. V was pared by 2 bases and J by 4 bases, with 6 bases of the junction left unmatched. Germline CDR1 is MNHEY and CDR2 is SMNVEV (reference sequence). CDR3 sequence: CASSLGVSGRYNEQFF. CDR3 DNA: TGTGCCAGCAGTTTAGGTGTTAGCGGGAGATACAATGAGCAGTTCTTC.

The CDR3 nucleotides are TGTGCCTGGAACCGGGATTCGGACACTGAAGCTTTCTTT. It translates to CAWNRDSDTEAFF. The V gene is TRBV30, the J gene TRBJ1-1; the D is unclear. The germline CDR1 and CDR2 sequences are GTSNPN and SVGIG (reference sequence). The CDR3 loop spans 13 amino acids. V gave up 4 bases and J gave up 3 bases, with 12 bases separating them.

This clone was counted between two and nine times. This CDR3 reads CASSLGDPGNTEAFF. The CDR3 DNA reads as TGTGCCAGCAGCTTAGGGGATCCGGGAAACACTGAAGCTTTCTTT. J is TRBJ1-1 and V is TRBV7-9; D gene ambiguous. The germline V gene has CDR1 SEHNR and CDR2 FQNEAQ (reference sequence). The length of the CDR3 is 15 residues. Trimming shortened V by 1 base and J by 2 bases, and 11 bases separated the two germline ends. Drawing the rest from reference TRBV7-9 and TRBJ1-1, the complete variable domain is DTGVSQNPRHKITKRGQNVTFRCDPISEHNRLYWYRQTLGQGPEFLTYFQNEAQLEKSRLLSDRFSAERPKGSFSTLEIQRTEQGDSAMYLCASSLGDPGNTEAFFGQGTRLTVV.

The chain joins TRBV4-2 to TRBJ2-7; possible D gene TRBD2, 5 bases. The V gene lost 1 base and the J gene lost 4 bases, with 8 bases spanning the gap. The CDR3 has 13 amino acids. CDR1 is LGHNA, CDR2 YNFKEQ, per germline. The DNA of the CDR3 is TGTGCCAGCAGCCAAGGAAGGGAGTACGAGCAGTACTTC. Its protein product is CASSQGREYEQYF.

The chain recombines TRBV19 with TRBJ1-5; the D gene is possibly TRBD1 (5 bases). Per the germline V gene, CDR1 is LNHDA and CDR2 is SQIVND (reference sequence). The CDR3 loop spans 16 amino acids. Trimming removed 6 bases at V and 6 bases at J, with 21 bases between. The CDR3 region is CASRGRPVGGGQPQHF. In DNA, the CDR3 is TGTGCCAGTAGGGGCAGGCCGGTTGGGGGGGGTCAGCCCCAGCATTTT.

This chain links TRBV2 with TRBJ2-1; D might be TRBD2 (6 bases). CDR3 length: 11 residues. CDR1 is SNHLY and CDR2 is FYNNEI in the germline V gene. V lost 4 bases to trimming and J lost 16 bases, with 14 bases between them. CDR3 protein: CASSVVSGGFF. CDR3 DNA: TGTGCCAGCAGTGTAGTTAGCGGCGGTTTCTTC.

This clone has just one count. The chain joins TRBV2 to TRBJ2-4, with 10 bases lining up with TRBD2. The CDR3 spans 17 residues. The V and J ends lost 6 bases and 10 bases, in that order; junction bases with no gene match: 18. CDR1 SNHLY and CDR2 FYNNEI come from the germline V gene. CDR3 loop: CASSPKFTTLAGEIQYF. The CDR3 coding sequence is TGTGCCAGCAGCCCCAAGTTCACTACGCTAGCGGGGGAAATTCAGTACTTC.

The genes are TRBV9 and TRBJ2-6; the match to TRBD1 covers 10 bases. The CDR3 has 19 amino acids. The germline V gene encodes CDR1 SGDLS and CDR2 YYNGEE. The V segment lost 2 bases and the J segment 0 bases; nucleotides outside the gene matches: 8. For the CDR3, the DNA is TGTGCCAGCAGCGTGAATTTGGGACAGGGGAACTCTGGGGCCAACGTCCTGACTTTC. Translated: CASSVNLGQGNSGANVLTF.

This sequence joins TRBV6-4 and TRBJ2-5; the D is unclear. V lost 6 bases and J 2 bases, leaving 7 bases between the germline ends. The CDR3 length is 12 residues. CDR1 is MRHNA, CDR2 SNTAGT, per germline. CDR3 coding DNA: TGTGCCAGCAGAGATCTACAAGAGACCCAGTACTTC. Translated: CASRDLQETQYF.

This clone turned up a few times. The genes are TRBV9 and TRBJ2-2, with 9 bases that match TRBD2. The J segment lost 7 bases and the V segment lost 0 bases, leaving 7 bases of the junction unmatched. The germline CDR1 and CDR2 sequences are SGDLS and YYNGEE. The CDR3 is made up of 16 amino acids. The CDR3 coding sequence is TGTGCCAGCAGCGTAGTAGCGGGAGCCGGGAACGGGGAGCTGTTTTTT. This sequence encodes CASSVVAGAGNGELFF.

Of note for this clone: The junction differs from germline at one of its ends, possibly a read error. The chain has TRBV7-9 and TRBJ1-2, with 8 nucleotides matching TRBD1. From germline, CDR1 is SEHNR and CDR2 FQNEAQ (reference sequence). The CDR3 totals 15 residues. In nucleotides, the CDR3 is TGTTCCAGCAGCTACAACAGGGGGGGCGTAGATGGCTACACCTTC. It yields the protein CSSSYNRGGVDGYTF.

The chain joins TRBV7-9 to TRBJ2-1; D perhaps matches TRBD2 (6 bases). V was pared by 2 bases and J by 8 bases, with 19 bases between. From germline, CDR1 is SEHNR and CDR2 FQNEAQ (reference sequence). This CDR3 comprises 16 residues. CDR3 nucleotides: TGTGCCAGCAGCTTAAGGTCGGCTCAATGGGGGGATGAGCAGTTCTTC. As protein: CASSLRSAQWGDEQFF.

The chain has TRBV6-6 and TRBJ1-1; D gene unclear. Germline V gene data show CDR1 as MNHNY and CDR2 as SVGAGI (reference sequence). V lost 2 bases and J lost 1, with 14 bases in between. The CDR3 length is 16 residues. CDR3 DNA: TGTGCCAGCAGTTACCCGTTCCATCTAACGAACACTGAAGCTTTCTTT. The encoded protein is CASSYPFHLTNTEAFF.

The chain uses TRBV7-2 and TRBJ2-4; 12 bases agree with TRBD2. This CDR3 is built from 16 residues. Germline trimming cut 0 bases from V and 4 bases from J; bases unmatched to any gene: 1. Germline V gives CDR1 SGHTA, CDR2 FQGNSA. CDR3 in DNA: TGTGCCAGCAGCTTAGCGGGGACTAGCGGGAAAAACATTCAGTACTTC. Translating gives CASSLAGTSGKNIQYF.

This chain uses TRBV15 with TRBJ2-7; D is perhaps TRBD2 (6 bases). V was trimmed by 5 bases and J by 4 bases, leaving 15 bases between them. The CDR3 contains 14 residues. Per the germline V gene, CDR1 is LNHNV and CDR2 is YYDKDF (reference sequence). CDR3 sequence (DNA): TGTGCCACCAGCTCCGGGGGAACAAGTTACGAGCAGTACTTC. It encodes CATSSGGTSYEQYF.

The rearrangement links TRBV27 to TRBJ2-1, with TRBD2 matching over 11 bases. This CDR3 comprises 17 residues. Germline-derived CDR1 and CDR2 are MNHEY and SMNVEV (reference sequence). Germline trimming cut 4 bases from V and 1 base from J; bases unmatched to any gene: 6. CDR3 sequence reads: CASSSGSSGRSYNEQFF. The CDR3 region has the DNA TGTGCCAGCAGTTCGGGTTCTAGCGGGAGGTCCTACAATGAGCAGTTCTTC.